These 29 T cell receptor beta chains originate from one sample sequenced in a study of blood T cell repertoires in COVID-19 (TCRdb year 2020). The library was made by the immunoSEQ multiplex PCR assay. The table comes from immuneACCESS by way of TCRdb, which keeps in-frame sequences with V and J called. Part of the clones is missing from these tables; in studies checked, under half for an unresolved V gene and the rest for unknown reasons. The sample includes 150,000 to 200,000 clones, with about 88% observed a single time. Jointly, the top ten make up around 0.77% of the sample. Sequenced input: PBMCs or T cells enriched from blood (not recorded which). These receptors were taken from a woman younger than 30 who had recovered from COVID-19.

The V gene is TRBV5-6, the J gene TRBJ1-1, with D maybe TRBD1 (5 bases). Germline lookup yields CDR1 SGHDT and CDR2 YYEEEE. This CDR3 contains 17 residues. V shed 0 bases and J shed 1 base, with 16 bases lying between them. The CDR3 protein is CASSLGQGIGWNTEAFF. The DNA for the CDR3 is TGTGCCAGCAGCTTGGGGCAGGGCATAGGGTGGAACACTGAAGCTTTCTTT. Full variable domain (missing parts from reference TRBV5-6 and TRBJ1-1): DAGVTQSPTHLIKTRGQQVTLRCSPKSGHDTVSWYQQALGQGPQFIFQYYEEEERQRGNFPDRFSGHQFPNYSSELNVNALLLGDSALYLCASSLGQGIGWNTEAFFGQGTRLTVV.

The chain couples TRBV23-1 to TRBJ1-2, with TRBD1 matching over 8 bases. TRBV23-1 is filed as an ORF, its function uncertain. The V and J ends lost 2 bases and 8 bases, in that order; junction bases with no gene match: 7. This CDR3 has 14 residues. The CDR3 reads CASSQPGGASGYTF. The CDR3 bases are TGCGCCAGCAGTCAACCAGGGGGCGCATCAGGCTACACCTTC.

This clone was counted once. The chain combines TRBV6-2 or TRBV6-3 with TRBJ2-3, with D tentatively TRBD1 (5 bases). The CDR3 spans 16 residues. The germline CDR1 and CDR2 sequences are MNHEY and SVGEGT. V was shortened by 2 bases and J by 2 bases, with 14 bases between the two germline ends. The DNA for the CDR3 is TGTGCCAGCAGTTACCCTCTTTCCAGGGCCACAGATACGCAGTATTTT. Its translation is CASSYPLSRATDTQYF.

The chain has TRBV7-8 and TRBJ1-3, with 7 positions matching TRBD1. The germline V gene encodes CDR1 SGHVS and CDR2 FQNEAQ. CDR3 size: 17 residues. The junction had 9 bases not matched to a gene; V was cut back by 2 bases and J by 2 bases. CDR3 sequence reads: CASSLTRDRVTGNTIYF. CDR3 bases: TGTGCCAGCAGCTTAACAAGAGACAGGGTAACTGGAAACACCATATATTTT.

The V and J genes are TRBV7-2 and TRBJ2-7, with 7 bases matching TRBD1. J gave up 6 bases and V 8 bases, and 10 bases lay outside the gene matches. Germline CDR1 reads SGHTA; CDR2 reads FQGNSA. The CDR3 extends over 13 amino acids. This chain's CDR3 is CASEAGGPAEQYF. DNA for the CDR3: TGTGCCAGCGAGGCAGGGGGTCCCGCCGAGCAGTACTTC.

The chain couples TRBV7-2 to TRBJ2-1; tentative D call: TRBD1 (7 bases). The CDR3 extends over 14 amino acids. Germline CDR1 SGHTA, CDR2 FQGNSA. Trimming removed 6 bases from V and 10 bases from J, with 19 bases in between. In nucleotides, the CDR3 is TGTGCCAGCAGGAGGCAGGGGGGACACGTAGAGCAGTTCTTC. It yields the protein CASRRQGGHVEQFF.

The CDR3 reads CASSPAAQGYEQYF. CDR3 nucleotide sequence: TGTGCCAGCAGCCCCGCTGCCCAGGGGTACGAGCAGTACTTC. The rearrangement uses TRBV7-3 and TRBJ2-7, with D perhaps TRBD1 (6 bases). Germline CDR1 SGHTA, CDR2 FQGTGA. Trimming took off 5 bases at V and 4 bases at J, with 15 bases between the two ends. This CDR3 has 14 residues. The full variable domain, rest sourced from reference TRBV7-3 and TRBJ2-7, is GAGVSQTPSNKVTEKGKYVELRCDPISGHTALYWYRQSLGQGPEFLIYFQGTGAADDSGLPNDRFFAVRPEGSVSTLKIQRTERGDSAVYLCASSPAAQGYEQYFGPGTRLTVT.

The chain joins TRBV28 to TRBJ1-5; a possible D gene is TRBD1 (6 bases). Germline CDR1 is MDHEN and CDR2 is SYDVKM. V lost 3 bases to trimming and J lost 3 bases, with 18 bases between them. The CDR3 extends over 17 amino acids. CDR3 protein: CASSLRGGGQSNQPQHF. As DNA, the CDR3 is TGTGCCAGCAGTTTGAGAGGGGGTGGACAGTCCAATCAGCCCCAGCATTTT.

J is TRBJ2-7 and V is TRBV2; 13 nucleotides agree with TRBD2. This CDR3 is built from 15 residues. CDR1 and CDR2 (germline): SNHLY, FYNNEI. V shed 6 bases, J shed 7 bases, and the junction held 9 bases outside the gene matches. CDR3 region: CASRATSGRAGEQYF. In DNA form, the CDR3 reads TGTGCCAGCAGGGCTACTAGCGGGAGGGCCGGTGAGCAGTACTTC.

The chain joins TRBV28 to TRBJ1-5; TRBD1 matches 9 bases. Per the germline V gene, CDR1 is MDHEN and CDR2 is SYDVKM. V lost 6 bases to trimming and J lost 7 bases; unmatched junction nucleotides: 10. This CDR3 has 15 amino acids. The CDR3 nucleotides are TGTGCCAGCAGCCCTCCGACAGGGGGAGGACAGCCCCAGCATTTT. It yields the protein CASSPPTGGGQPQHF.

The genes are TRBV5-1 and TRBJ2-3; possibly TRBD2 for D (6 bases). Trimming cost V 0 bases and J 1 base, with 15 bases left between them. This CDR3 contains 17 residues. CDR1 and CDR2 (germline): SGHRS, YFSETQ. In DNA, the CDR3 is TGCGCCAGCAGCTTGGAGTTGGTAGCGGACCGCACAGATACGCAGTATTTT. Its protein product is CASSLELVADRTDTQYF.

The sample holds one count of this clone. The chain has TRBV6-5 and TRBJ2-3; 7 nucleotides agree with TRBD2. Per the germline V gene, CDR1 is MNHEY and CDR2 is SVGAGI. V lost 2 bases to trimming and J lost 0 bases; unmatched junction nucleotides: 2. The CDR3 is 15 amino acids. CDR3 in DNA: TGTGCCAGCAGTTACCTAGCGGCTAGCACAGATACGCAGTATTTT. This gives the protein CASSYLAASTDTQYF.

This sequence joins TRBV9 and TRBJ2-7; D perhaps matches TRBD1 (6 bases). Germline CDR1 and CDR2: SGDLS and YYNGEE. The CDR3 covers 15 residues. Between the trimmed V and J ends, which lost 1 base and 3 bases, there was a span of 14 bases. This chain's CDR3 is CASSVTYGDNYEQYF. The CDR3 DNA is TGTGCCAGCAGCGTAACCTACGGGGACAACTACGAGCAGTACTTC.

The V gene is TRBV27, the J gene TRBJ2-2; possible D gene TRBD1, 5 bases. Trimming took off 4 bases at V and 5 bases at J, with 17 bases between the two ends. The germline V gene encodes CDR1 MNHEY and CDR2 SMNVEV (reference sequence). The CDR3 runs 16 residues. The chain's CDR3 is CASSSPLGQSTGELFF. CDR3 nucleotide sequence: TGTGCCAGCAGTTCCCCTCTGGGGCAGTCTACCGGGGAGCTGTTTTTT.

This chain joins TRBV6-5 and TRBJ2-2; TRBD2 aligns across 7 bases. This CDR3 is built from 16 residues. Germline V CDR1 and CDR2: MNHEY, SVGAGI. V lost 2 bases to trimming and J lost 1 base; unmatched junction nucleotides: 4. In nucleotides, the CDR3 is TGTGCCAGCAGTTACGACGGGAGGCAGAACACCGGGGAGCTGTTTTTT. Residues: CASSYDGRQNTGELFF.

The chain links TRBV7-8 to TRBJ2-3; tentative D call: TRBD1 (5 bases). V was trimmed by 1 base and J by 2 bases, leaving 10 bases between them. The CDR3 length is 15 residues. CDR1 and CDR2 (germline): SGHVS, FQNEAQ. The CDR3 DNA is TGTGCCAGCAGCTTAGGGGGCCGCGACACAGATACGCAGTATTTT. Amino acids: CASSLGGRDTDTQYF.

J is TRBJ2-7 and V is TRBV7-2; D remains unclear. The CDR3 consists of 12 residues. The V and J ends lost 3 bases and 2 bases respectively, with 5 bases between them. Germline CDR1 SGHTA, CDR2 FQGNSA. The CDR3 DNA is TGTGCCAGCAGCTTCCCGGCCTACGAGCAGTACTTC. Its translation is CASSFPAYEQYF.

J is TRBJ2-1 and V is TRBV25-1; perhaps TRBD2 as D (6 bases). Trimming stripped 1 base from V and 6 bases from J, with 16 bases between. Per the germline V gene, CDR1 is MGHDK and CDR2 is SYGVNS. The CDR3 consists of 16 residues. DNA of the CDR3: TGTGCCAGCAGTGAATGGACGGGACTCGCGATCAATGAGCAGTTCTTC. Residues: CASSEWTGLAINEQFF.

This sequence joins TRBV3-1 (or the pseudogene TRBV3-2) and TRBJ2-3; weak D call: TRBD2 (5 bases). Trimming cost V 5 bases and J 5 bases, with 14 bases left between them. This CDR3 is 14 amino acids long. Germline CDR1 is LGHDT and CDR2 is YNNKEL (reference sequence). For the CDR3, the DNA is TGTGCCAGCAGCGCCACTAGGGCTGGAGATACGCAGTATTTT. The encoded protein is CASSATRAGDTQYF.

This clone was observed a few times. V is TRBV6-2 or TRBV6-3 and J is TRBJ1-5; weak D call: TRBD1 (6 bases). CDR1 is MNHEY, CDR2 SVGEGT, per germline. Trimming took 5 bases from V and 10 from J, leaving 15 bases between them. This CDR3 has 13 residues. The CDR3 DNA reads as TGTGCCAGCAGTCTGACAGGCCAGGGTCCCCAGCATTTT. It is translated as CASSLTGQGPQHF.

The rearrangement uses TRBV4-1 and TRBJ2-5; TRBD2 might be the D (6 bases). The germline V gene has CDR1 MGHRA and CDR2 YSYEKL. The CDR3 is 13 amino acids. Deletions cut 4 bases from V and 5 bases from J, with 11 bases between. CDR3 protein: CASSRRVRETQYF. DNA for the CDR3: TGCGCCAGCAGCCGGAGGGTGCGGGAGACCCAGTACTTC.

A single count supports this clone. The V gene is TRBV2, the J gene TRBJ2-7; a possible D gene is TRBD2 (6 bases). Germline values: CDR1 SNHLY, CDR2 FYNNEI. Trimming took off 9 bases at V and 0 bases at J, with 15 bases between the two ends. There are 14 residues in the CDR3. The CDR3 spells CARCREPGSYEQYF. CDR3 bases: TGTGCCAGGTGCCGGGAGCCCGGCTCCTACGAGCAGTACTTC.

V and J are TRBV19 and TRBJ2-1, with a possible D match to TRBD1 (5 bases). Germline V CDR1 and CDR2: LNHDA, SQIVND (reference sequence). V dropped 4 bases and J dropped 2 bases, with 12 bases sitting between them. CDR3 size: 15 residues. This CDR3 is CASSSLRGPYNEQFF. In nucleotides, the CDR3 is TGTGCCAGTAGTAGTCTTAGGGGCCCCTACAATGAGCAGTTCTTC. Based on the CDR3 plus reference TRBV19 and TRBJ2-1, the full variable domain is DGGITQSPKYLFRKEGQNVTLSCEQNLNHDAMYWYRQDPGQGLRLIYYSQIVNDFQKGDIAEGYSVSREKKESFPLTVTSAQKNPTAFYLCASSSLRGPYNEQFFGPGTRLTVL.

This sequence joins TRBV7-9 and TRBJ2-7; TRBD2 is a possible D gene (5 bases). V lost 5 bases, J lost 2 bases, and 10 bases lay in between. This CDR3 contains 13 residues. Germline lookup yields CDR1 SEHNR and CDR2 FQNEAQ (reference sequence). CDR3 DNA: TGTGCCAGCAGCCCCGACGGGGCCTACGAGCAGTACTTC. As protein: CASSPDGAYEQYF.

The V gene is TRBV28, the J gene TRBJ2-7, with a weak D call TRBD1 (5 bases). The V gene's germline CDR1 is MDHEN and CDR2 SYDVKM. V gave up 3 bases and J gave up 4 bases, with 13 bases separating them. The length of the CDR3 is 14 residues. The CDR3 DNA reads TGTGCCAGCAGTTTCGGCAGGGATAGGTACGAGCAGTACTTC. Translating it yields CASSFGRDRYEQYF.

The chain recombines TRBV10-3 with TRBJ2-3; the D gene is possibly TRBD2 (6 bases). Germline lookup yields CDR1 ENHRY and CDR2 SYGVKD. Trimming left V 6 bases short and J 4 bases short, with 11 bases between. There are 13 residues in the CDR3. For the CDR3, the DNA is TGTGCCATCAGCCGGGACTCCTCAGATACGCAGTATTTT. Its translation is CAISRDSSDTQYF.

The J gene is TRBJ2-7, the V gene TRBV6-2 or TRBV6-3, with 11 bases fitting TRBD2. This CDR3 contains 17 residues. V was clipped by 3 bases and J by 2 bases; unmatched bases: 9. The germline V gene has CDR1 MNHEY and CDR2 SVGEGT. The CDR3 nucleotides are TGTGCCAGCAGTTATCTGGTAGCGGGAGGGATTCCCTACGAGCAGTACTTC. The encoded protein is CASSYLVAGGIPYEQYF.

The rearrangement uses TRBV14 and TRBJ2-7; tentative D call: TRBD2 (6 bases). V gave up 1 base and J gave up 2 bases, with 9 bases separating them. The CDR3 has 14 amino acids. Germline V gives CDR1 SGHDN, CDR2 FVKESK. The CDR3 is CASSQASAAYEQYF. CDR3 coding DNA: TGTGCCAGCAGCCAAGCTAGCGCGGCCTACGAGCAGTACTTC.

This sequence joins TRBV6-1 and TRBJ1-1; perhaps TRBD1 as D (5 bases). The CDR3 totals 16 residues. V shed 3 bases and J shed 1 base, with 15 bases lying between them. Germline CDR1 MNHNS, CDR2 SASEGT. The CDR3 DNA sequence: TGTGCCAGCAGTGACAGGGTCGGCGCATGGAACACTGAAGCTTTCTTT. It codes for CASSDRVGAWNTEAFF.